Each of the 2 T cell receptor beta chains below was sequenced from the same sample in a study of cytomegalovirus exposure and HLA in healthy donors (dated by TCRdb to the late 2010s). Library preparation employed the immunoSEQ multiplex PCR assay. For the multiplex PCR, a mixture combining 60 forward primers for TCR Vbeta segments and 13 reverse primers for TCR Jbeta segments was used. TCRdb retrieved this table from immuneACCESS and kept in-frame rearrangements only. Not all clones are present; in checked studies, unresolved V genes account for under half, and no reason is known for the remainder. Counted in this sample were approximately 120,000 clones; roughly 80% of them appeared once. The top ten clones comprise less than 9.5% of the sample. The sequencing sample was made of PBMCs. These receptors were collected from a woman in her 50s in good health and CMV-seropositive.

The chain has TRBV4-1 and TRBJ1-3, with D unclear. Trimming cost V 4 bases and J 2 bases, with 15 bases left between them. This CDR3 region has 16 residues. Germline V gene sequence: CDR1 MGHRA, CDR2 YSYEKL. The CDR3 nucleotides read TGCGCCAGCAGCCTTCAGCCAGGAGGGACTGGAAACACCATATATTTT. Its protein product is CASSLQPGGTGNTIYF.

V usage is TRBV27 and J usage is TRBJ2-2; D remains ambiguous. The CDR3 totals 13 residues. Trimming shortened V by 2 bases and J by 4 bases, and 5 bases separated the two germline ends. Germline lookup yields CDR1 MNHEY and CDR2 SMNVEV (reference sequence). As DNA, the CDR3 is TGTGCCAGCAGTTTACCGGGCACCGGGGAGCTGTTTTTT. Encoded protein: CASSLPGTGELFF.